The text below deals with one T cell receptor beta chain. Its antigen is still unknown. The repertoire was sequenced with immunoSEQ multiplex PCR; TCRdb's copy has only in-frame clones and lacks some. Of fewer than 90,000 clones in the sample, roughly 80% were seen once. The sample is drawn from a study of OX40 agonist ivuxolimab in advanced cancers. Study overall: A male proportion of just over 80% was recorded, with mean age approximately 60 years and range about 23 to 90. General study results and limits: Dosing at 0.1 to 3.0 mg/kg was accompanied by clonal expansion of CD4+ and CD8+ blood T cells by week 6. Nonresponders, in some cases, also had low normalized T-cell clonal expansion. More expanded clones were found, on average, in CD8+ than in CD4+ T cells.

The germline V gene has CDR1 MNHNY and CDR2 SVGAGI (reference sequence). Trimming shortened V by 4 bases and J by 5 bases, and 5 bases separated the two germline ends. This CDR3 region has 11 residues. This receptor was obtained from an adult with an advanced solid tumor such as melanoma, head and neck, liver or kidney cancer. Sequenced material: CD4+ or CD8+ T cells sorted from blood, taken in a trial of the OX40 agonist ivuxolimab. The V gene is TRBV6-6, the J gene TRBJ2-5; D unclear. The CDR3 region has the DNA TGTGCCAGCAGTTTCGCGGAGACCCAGTACTTC. Amino acids: CASSFAETQYF.